This T cell receptor (beta chain) stems from a study of response to subunit inactivated influenza vaccine. This clonotype was counted many times. The CDR3 sequence is 16 residues long. CDR1 MNHEY and CDR2 SVGAGI come from the germline V gene. V was pared by 0 bases and J by 3 bases, with 13 bases between. One entry per CDR3 protein, called by TCRdb with MiXCR from the RT-PCR reads. The sample records about 520,000 distinct CDR3 sequences, roughly 25% being singletons. The origin of this receptor is a man aged 45-65 years who received an inactivated influenza vaccine. The chain uses TRBV6-5 and TRBJ2-3; possibly TRBD2 for D (6 bases). Sequencing used CD4+ T cells sorted from PBMCs, obtained 5 to 6 days after vaccination. CDR3 sequence reads: CASSYSTGVKTDTQYF. DNA for the CDR3: TGTGCCAGCAGTTACTCGACGGGGGTAAAGACAGATACGCAGTATTTT.